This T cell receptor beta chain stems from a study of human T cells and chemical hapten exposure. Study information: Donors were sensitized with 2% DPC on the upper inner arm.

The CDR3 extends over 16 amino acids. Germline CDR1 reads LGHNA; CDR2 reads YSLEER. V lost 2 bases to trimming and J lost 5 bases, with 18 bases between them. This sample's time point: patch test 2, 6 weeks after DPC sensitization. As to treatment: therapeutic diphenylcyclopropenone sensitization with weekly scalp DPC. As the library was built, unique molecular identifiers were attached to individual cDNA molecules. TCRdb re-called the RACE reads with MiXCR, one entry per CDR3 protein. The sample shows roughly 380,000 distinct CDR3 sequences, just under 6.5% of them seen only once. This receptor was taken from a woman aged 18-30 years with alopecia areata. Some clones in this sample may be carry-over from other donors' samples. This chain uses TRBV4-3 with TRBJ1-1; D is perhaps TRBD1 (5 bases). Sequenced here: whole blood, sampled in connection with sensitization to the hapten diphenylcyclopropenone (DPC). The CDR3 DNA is TGCGCCAGCAGCCAACTAGGGAAGGCAGGGCGTACTGAAGCTTTCTTT. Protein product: CASSQLGKAGRTEAFF.